What follows are 29 T cell receptor beta chains derived from one specimen sequenced in a study of CD8+CD57+ T cells in acquired aplastic anemia. Using genomic DNA as the template, TCR beta VDJ and CDR3 profiling was carried out. TCRdb processed the reads anew with MiXCR; each CDR3 protein has one entry. Of about 160,000 distinct CDR3 sequences detected, about 64% appear once; the ten largest clones hold around 45%. Individuals selected for sequencing had exhibited CD8+CD57+ cell expansion on flow cytometry. The sample consisted of sorted CD4+, CD8+, or CD8+CD57+ T cells (not recorded which) from PBMCs. These TCRs come from a human donor with aplastic anemia.

The chain combines TRBV4-2 with TRBJ2-7; D not certain. Per germline, CDR1 LGHNA and CDR2 YNFKEQ. Trimming shortened V by 1 base and J by 1 base, and 8 bases separated the two germline ends. CDR3 length: 14 amino acids. CDR3 protein: CASSQAAASYEQYF. The CDR3 coding sequence is TGTGCCAGCAGCCAAGCGGCAGCATCCTACGAGCAGTACTTC.

The J gene is TRBJ2-7, the V gene TRBV14; D gene uncertain. V lost 5 bases and J 3 bases, leaving 8 bases between the germline ends. From germline, CDR1 is SGHDN and CDR2 FVKESK. This CDR3 has 12 residues. The CDR3 coding sequence is TGTGCCAGCAGCGAGTCAGACTACGAGCAGTACTTC. Encoded protein: CASSESDYEQYF.

The rearrangement joins TRBV9 to TRBJ2-1, with TRBD1 matching over 8 bases. The CDR3 is 15 amino acids. V trimming: 0 bases; J trimming: 4 bases; junction bases outside the gene matches: 3. Germline V gene data show CDR1 as SGDLS and CDR2 as YYNGEE. CDR3: CASSVGHRGYNEQFF. CDR3 DNA: TGTGCCAGCAGCGTAGGCCACAGGGGGTACAATGAGCAGTTCTTC.

This chain joins TRBV5-5 and TRBJ1-2; D is ambiguous. The CDR3 is 12 residues long. From germline, CDR1 is SGHKS and CDR2 YYEKEE (reference sequence). Deletions cut 1 base from V and 7 bases from J, with 8 bases between. The CDR3 spells CASSLRARGYTF. For the CDR3, the DNA is TGTGCCAGCAGCTTGAGGGCGCGTGGCTACACCTTC.

The rearrangement uses TRBV10-2 and TRBJ2-3; possibly TRBD2 for D (5 bases). Between the trimmed V and J ends, which lost 5 bases and 7 bases, there was a span of 19 bases. The CDR3 extends over 15 amino acids. Germline lookup yields CDR1 WSHSY and CDR2 SAAADI. The CDR3 is CASSTQAGLRYTQYF. The DNA for the CDR3 is TGCGCCAGCAGTACTCAAGCCGGACTCCGATATACGCAGTATTTT.

With regard to this clonotype: Relative to the germline gene, one junction end is altered; a read error may explain this. This sequence joins TRBV29-1 and TRBJ2-1; D might be TRBD2 (6 bases). Germline V gives CDR1 SQVTM, CDR2 ANQGSEA. CDR3 length: 12 amino acids. CDR3 protein: CGVEKLAGEQFF. In nucleotides, the CDR3 is TGCGGCGTTGAAAAACTAGCTGGCGAGCAGTTCTTC.

The chain couples TRBV7-9 to TRBJ1-2; D gene unclear. Trimming removed 0 bases from V and 8 bases from J, with 13 bases in between. The CDR3 contains 14 residues. Germline V gene data show CDR1 as SEHNR and CDR2 as FQNEAQ (reference sequence). The CDR3 nucleotides read TGTGCCAGCAGCTTAGCGGGGTCAGGTTGGGGCTACACCTTC. Translated: CASSLAGSGWGYTF.

A word on this clonotype: Possible read error: a much larger clone is one base away. Here the CDR3 omits its conserved ending phenylalanine or tryptophan, so a read error is the likely source. The DNA is omitted, as the CDR3 cannot be located on it reliably, and the CDR3 follows TCRdb's listing. V and J are TRBV5-6 and TRBJ2-5; TRBD2, the D gene given by the table, was not confirmed from the DNA. CDR1 SGHDT and CDR2 YYEEEE come from the germline V gene. The CDR3 comprises 10 residues, both ends counted. This chain's CDR3 is CASSHQGLAG.

V gene TRBV10-3 combines with J gene TRBJ2-1; 7 bases are shared with TRBD2. CDR3 length: 13 amino acids. CDR1 and CDR2 from the germline V gene are ENHRY and SYGVKD. Trimming cost V 7 bases and J 8 bases; bases outside gene matches: 8. CDR3 nucleotide sequence: TGTGCCATCACCGCGGGGGATTGGGATGAGCAGTTCTTC. Translation gives CAITAGDWDEQFF.

The chain couples TRBV20-1 to TRBJ2-3, with 12 positions matching TRBD2. J was trimmed by 6 bases and V by 1 base; bases with no gene match: 5. The germline CDR1 and CDR2 sequences are DFQATT and SNEGSKA (reference sequence). The CDR3 has 15 residues. The CDR3 is CSARGLAGGPDTQYF. The DNA for the CDR3 is TGCAGTGCTAGAGGGCTAGCGGGGGGGCCTGATACGCAGTATTTT.

Notes on this clonotype: A much bigger clone sits one base away, suggesting this may be a read error. This rearrangement joins TRBV6-1 to TRBJ2-7, with TRBD2 as a possible D gene (7 bases). The CDR3 consists of 14 residues. CDR1 is MNHNS, CDR2 SASEGT, per germline. V gave up 5 bases and J gave up 2 bases, with 13 bases separating them. The CDR3: CASSYGGLPYEQYF. The DNA for the CDR3 is TGTGCCAGCAGTTACGGGGGGCTACCCTACGAGCAGTACTTC.

The chain carries TRBV15 and TRBJ2-3, with 8 bases lining up with TRBD1. This CDR3 has 15 residues. Germline V lookup: CDR1 LNHNV, CDR2 YYDKDF (reference sequence). After removal of 3 bases from V and 2 bases from J, the junction contained 4 bases not matched to a gene. The CDR3 DNA sequence: TGTGCCACCAGCAGGGACAGGGTTCTCACAGATACGCAGTATTTT. This sequence encodes CATSRDRVLTDTQYF.

This clonotype was seen repeatedly, ten times or more. This chain uses TRBV6-4 with TRBJ2-3; perhaps TRBD2 as D (5 bases). Germline V gives CDR1 MRHNA, CDR2 SNTAGT. V lost 4 bases to trimming and J lost 0 bases, with 5 bases between them. The CDR3 is made up of 13 amino acids. Written as DNA, the CDR3 is TGTGCCAGCAGTGGCGGGAGCACAGATACGCAGTATTTT. Translation: CASSGGSTDTQYF.

This chain uses TRBV2 with TRBJ2-7; D gene ambiguous. The V and J ends lost 7 bases and 0 bases respectively, with 16 bases between them. The CDR3 has 15 amino acids. Germline assignment: CDR1 SNHLY and CDR2 FYNNEI. The CDR3 loop is CASTQEWESSYEQYF. The CDR3, as DNA: TGTGCCAGCACCCAGGAGTGGGAAAGCTCCTACGAGCAGTACTTC.

V and J are TRBV6-2 or TRBV6-3 and TRBJ1-6; D remains unclear. Germline loops: CDR1 MNHEY, CDR2 SVGEGT. The CDR3 is 17 residues long. V shed 6 bases and J shed 0 bases, with 15 bases lying between them. The CDR3 DNA is TGTGCCAGCAGCTCCGGGATGGGGAGCTCCTATAATTCACCCCTCCACTTT. It specifies CASSSGMGSSYNSPLHF.

J is TRBJ1-2 and V is TRBV19; D is unresolved. The CDR3 spans 13 residues. From germline, CDR1 is LNHDA and CDR2 SQIVND (reference sequence). Trimming took off 5 bases at V and 7 bases at J, with 14 bases between the two ends. In nucleotides, the CDR3 is TGTGCCAGTAGTCCTTCCCCGGGCGGTGGCTACACCTTC. Its translation is CASSPSPGGGYTF. The whole variable domain, filled in from reference TRBV19 and TRBJ1-2, reads DGGITQSPKYLFRKEGQNVTLSCEQNLNHDAMYWYRQDPGQGLRLIYYSQIVNDFQKGDIAEGYSVSREKKESFPLTVTSAQKNPTAFYLCASSPSPGGGYTFGSGTRLTVV.

This sequence joins TRBV20-1 and TRBJ2-3; TRBD1 agrees at 9 bases. This CDR3 region has 14 residues. The V gene end was trimmed by 3 bases and the J gene end by 3 bases; junction bases not matched to a gene: 4. Germline CDR1 and CDR2: DFQATT and SNEGSKA (reference sequence). The CDR3: CSASPGTGTDTQYF. In DNA, the CDR3 is TGCAGTGCTAGTCCCGGGACAGGGACAGATACGCAGTATTTT.

The V gene is TRBV19, the J gene TRBJ1-2; D gene uncertain. The V end was cut by 0 bases, the J end by 6 bases, with 17 bases between. The CDR3 is 16 residues long. Germline V gene sequence: CDR1 LNHDA, CDR2 SQIVND (reference sequence). CDR3 bases: TGTGCCAGTAGTATAGATCGGTCCAGTGGCCGGGATGGCTACACCTTC. Amino acids: CASSIDRSSGRDGYTF.

J is TRBJ2-7 and V is TRBV10-2; 8 nucleotides match TRBD1. The CDR3 has 16 residues. Germline V gene sequence: CDR1 WSHSY, CDR2 SAAADI. Trimming cost V 8 bases and J 6 bases; bases outside gene matches: 18. The DNA for the CDR3 is TGCGCCAGCGAACCGCCCTCCTCCGGGACAGGTTCCGAGCAGTACTTC. Its protein is CASEPPSSGTGSEQYF.

The rearrangement joins TRBV7-2 to TRBJ2-5, with 10 bases aligning to TRBD2. The CDR3 has 13 amino acids. In germline, CDR1 is SGHTA, CDR2 FQGNSA. Unmatched junction bases numbered 3, after V lost 7 bases and J lost 4 bases. Here the CDR3 reads CASNPSGRETQYF. The CDR3, as DNA: TGTGCCAGCAACCCTAGCGGGAGAGAGACCCAGTACTTC.

This clonotype was counted a single time. The V and J genes are TRBV20-1 and TRBJ2-3, with 11 bases lining up with TRBD2. The CDR3 sequence is 17 residues long. The V gene's germline CDR1 is DFQATT and CDR2 SNEGSKA (reference sequence). J was trimmed by 3 bases and V by 2 bases; bases with no gene match: 10. The CDR3 loop reads CSARLPLLAGETDTQYF. In DNA, the CDR3 is TGCAGTGCTAGACTACCCTTACTAGCGGGAGAAACAGATACGCAGTATTTT.

The rearrangement links TRBV19 to TRBJ1-3; D is possibly TRBD1 (5 bases). Germline assignment: CDR1 LNHDA and CDR2 SQIVND (reference sequence). The CDR3 has 14 residues. V was cut by 5 bases and J by 9 bases, with 17 bases left in between. The CDR3 is CASSPWTGRITIYF. CDR3 DNA sequence: TGTGCCAGTAGTCCATGGACGGGACGGATCACCATATATTTT.

CDR3 region: CASSLMVSSYNEQFF. CDR3 DNA: TGTGCCAGCAGCTTAATGGTGAGCTCCTACAATGAGCAGTTCTTC. J is TRBJ2-1 and V is TRBV7-9; D call uncertain. CDR1 and CDR2 (germline): SEHNR, FQNEAQ (reference sequence). This CDR3 is built from 15 residues. V lost 2 bases, J lost 0 bases, and 8 bases lay in between. Complete variable domain (other parts from reference TRBV7-9 and TRBJ2-1): DTGVSQNPRHKITKRGQNVTFRCDPISEHNRLYWYRQTLGQGPEFLTYFQNEAQLEKSRLLSDRFSAERPKGSFSTLEIQRTEQGDSAMYLCASSLMVSSYNEQFFGPGTRLTVL.

V is TRBV19 and J is TRBJ2-7; no clear D. V was pared by 3 bases and J by 5 bases, with 5 bases between. The CDR3 is 11 amino acids. Germline CDR1 reads LNHDA; CDR2 reads SQIVND (reference sequence). CDR3 sequence reads: CASSIRNEQYF. The CDR3, as DNA: TGTGCCAGTAGTATTAGGAACGAGCAGTACTTC.

Details on this clonotype: The junction differs from germline at one of its ends, possibly a read error. CDR3 sequence (DNA): TGCGGGGCGGAGTCTACAGATGCGCAGTATTTT. This encodes CGAESTDAQYF. The genes are TRBV7-9 and TRBJ2-3; tentatively, D is TRBD1 or TRBD2 (5 bases each). Germline V lookup: CDR1 SEHNR, CDR2 FQNEAQ (reference sequence). CDR3 size: 11 residues.

This clonotype has a handful of counts. V and J are TRBV10-3 and TRBJ2-7; D call uncertain. The CDR3 runs 14 residues. Germline V gene data show CDR1 as ENHRY and CDR2 as SYGVKD. The V end lost 4 bases, the J end lost 6 bases, and 16 bases lay between the germline ends. This chain's CDR3 is CAISGTRNVREQYF. DNA of the CDR3: TGTGCCATCAGTGGTACTCGAAATGTACGCGAGCAGTACTTC.

This clonotype was detected only once. This sequence joins TRBV12-3 or TRBV12-4 and TRBJ2-5; 7 nucleotides match TRBD1. This CDR3 is built from 16 residues. Losses at the gene ends were 5 bases for V and 4 bases for J; bases not matched to a gene: 13. The CDR3 loop is CASSPADRPGGETQYF. CDR3 coding DNA: TGTGCCAGCAGTCCAGCGGACAGGCCGGGTGGAGAGACCCAGTACTTC.

This chain links TRBV2 with TRBJ1-2; the D gene is possibly TRBD1 (5 bases). Looked up from germline, CDR1 is SNHLY and CDR2 is FYNNEI. This CDR3 is built from 12 residues. The V end lost 4 bases, the J end lost 4 bases, and 7 bases lay between the germline ends. In DNA, the CDR3 is TGTGCCAGCAGTGGGGGGATCTATGGCTACACCTTC. This translates into CASSGGIYGYTF.

The chain has TRBV7-9 and TRBJ1-2; the match to TRBD1 covers 9 bases. CDR1 and CDR2 from the germline V gene are SEHNR and FQNEAQ (reference sequence). Trimming removed 7 bases from V and 6 bases from J; junction bases left unmatched: 12. This CDR3 comprises 15 residues. The CDR3 here is CASTLDRGNYDGYTF. CDR3 sequence (DNA): TGTGCCAGCACCCTGGACAGGGGCAATTATGATGGCTACACCTTC.